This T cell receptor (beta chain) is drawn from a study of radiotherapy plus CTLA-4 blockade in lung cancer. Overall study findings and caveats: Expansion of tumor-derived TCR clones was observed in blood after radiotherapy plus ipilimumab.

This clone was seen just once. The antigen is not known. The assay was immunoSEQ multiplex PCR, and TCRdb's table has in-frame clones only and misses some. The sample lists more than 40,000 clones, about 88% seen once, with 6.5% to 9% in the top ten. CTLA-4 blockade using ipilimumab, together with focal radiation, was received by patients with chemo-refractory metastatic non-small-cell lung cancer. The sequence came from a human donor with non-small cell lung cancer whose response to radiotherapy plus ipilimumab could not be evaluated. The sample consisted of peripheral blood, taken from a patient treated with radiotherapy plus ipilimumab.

CDR3 bases: TGCGCCAGCAGCTTGGTAGGGGTCGGGCAGAACACTGAAGCTTTCTTT. Residues: CASSLVGVGQNTEAFF. This chain uses TRBV5-1 with TRBJ1-1; D perhaps matches TRBD1 (5 bases). This CDR3 contains 16 residues. Trimming left V 0 bases short and J 1 base short, with 13 bases between. Germline V gives CDR1 SGHRS, CDR2 YFSETQ.